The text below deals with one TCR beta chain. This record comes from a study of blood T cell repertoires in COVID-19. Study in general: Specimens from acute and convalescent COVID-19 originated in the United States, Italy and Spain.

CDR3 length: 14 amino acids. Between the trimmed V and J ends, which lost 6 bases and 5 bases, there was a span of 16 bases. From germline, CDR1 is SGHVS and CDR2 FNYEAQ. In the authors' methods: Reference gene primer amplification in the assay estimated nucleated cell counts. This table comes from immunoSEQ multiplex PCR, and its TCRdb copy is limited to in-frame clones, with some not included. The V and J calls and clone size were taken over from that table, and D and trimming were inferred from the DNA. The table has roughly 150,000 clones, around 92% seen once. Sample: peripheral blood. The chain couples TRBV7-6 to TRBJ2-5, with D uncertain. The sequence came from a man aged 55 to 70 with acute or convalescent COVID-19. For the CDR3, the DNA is TGTGCCAGCAGACCCCAGCTAACTATTGAGACCCAGTACTTC. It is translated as CASRPQLTIETQYF.